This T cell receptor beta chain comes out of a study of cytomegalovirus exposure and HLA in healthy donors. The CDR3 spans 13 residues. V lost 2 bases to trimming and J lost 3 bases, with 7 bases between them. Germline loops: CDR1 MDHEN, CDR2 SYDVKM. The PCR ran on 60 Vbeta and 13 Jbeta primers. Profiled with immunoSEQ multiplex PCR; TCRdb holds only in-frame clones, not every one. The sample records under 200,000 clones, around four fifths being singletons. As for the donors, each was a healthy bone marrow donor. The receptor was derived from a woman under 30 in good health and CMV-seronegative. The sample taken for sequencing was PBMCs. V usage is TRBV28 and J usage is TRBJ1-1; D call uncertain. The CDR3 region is CASSLPQDTEAFF. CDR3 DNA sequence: TGTGCCAGCAGTTTACCCCAGGACACTGAAGCTTTCTTT.